Here is one TCR beta chain with its context. These data come from a study of blood T cell repertoires in COVID-19. Study summary: Spain, Italy and the United States supplied samples that represented acute and convalescent COVID-19. The analysed material was cDNA or gDNA that came from T cells, B-cell-depleted T cells, or PBMCs.

This CDR3 comprises 15 residues. Germline V CDR1 and CDR2: MNHEY, SMNVEV (reference sequence). J was trimmed by 4 bases and V by 5 bases; bases with no gene match: 6. Authors' analysis steps: From reference gene primer amplification, estimates of nucleated cell counts were derived. The table came from immunoSEQ multiplex PCR; TCRdb's copy has only in-frame clones and leaves some out. D and trimming were read from the DNA, whereas the V and J calls and clone size are those reported in that table. The sample consists of approximately 140,000 clones, about 85% of them appearing once. The specimen was peripheral blood. The rearrangement joins TRBV27 to TRBJ2-3, with 10 bases identical to TRBD2. This clonotype was sampled from a human donor in a cohort sampled during active COVID-19. The CDR3 loop is CASSGLAGDADTQYF. The CDR3 DNA is TGTGCCAGCAGTGGCCTAGCGGGAGACGCAGATACGCAGTATTTT.